These 2 T cell receptor beta chains share one sample of origin, sequenced in a study of identical twins. MiXCR, applied by TCRdb to the 5' RACE reads, yields one record per CDR3 protein. The table includes 500,000 or so distinct CDR3 sequences, approximately 22% detected once. These same data were also listed under a study on T cells expressing NK-cell markers.

The sequencing input was CD4+ T cells sorted from blood. Receptor source: a woman aged 18-35 years in good health.

This clonotype was seen at least ten times. Germline and junction disagree at one end, which may indicate a read error. This sequence joins TRBV5-1 and TRBJ2-5; D not resolved. This CDR3 is 14 amino acids long. Germline V gives CDR1 SGHRS, CDR2 YFSETQ. CDR3 in amino acids: CASSLGPGQETQYF. Written as DNA, the CDR3 is TGTGCCAGCAGCTTAGGTCCAGGTCAAGAGACCCAGTACTTC.

V is TRBV10-3 and J is TRBJ2-1, with D maybe TRBD2 (6 bases). V was cut by 4 bases and J by 2 bases, with 15 bases left in between. The germline V gene has CDR1 ENHRY and CDR2 SYGVKD. The CDR3 totals 16 residues. CDR3 sequence: CAISVGRESTYNEQFF. The CDR3 nucleotides are TGTGCCATCAGTGTTGGACGGGAGTCGACCTACAATGAGCAGTTCTTC.